The sample holds many counts of the clone carrying this TCR beta chain. Its antigen remains unknown. The data were taken from a study of molecular identifiers for immune sequencing clone quantification. For the study at large: In the replicates, RNA derived from roughly 20,000 or 100,000 naive CD8 cells was divided into five parts, and four were sequenced.

The authors gated naive CD8 T cells as CD8+CD4-CCR7+CD45RA+ for sorting. Findings and caveats of the study: Barcode collisions between identical TCR molecules could shrink estimates of highly expanded clone sizes.

The bulk TCR libraries were made with methods described before and with listed TCR primers. Using its own MiXCR run on the PCR reads, TCRdb lists one record per CDR3 protein. The repertoire holds tens of thousands of distinct CDR3 sequences, more than 20% seen once, with around 0.97% in the top ten. Germline loops: CDR1 MGHDK, CDR2 SYGVNS. This CDR3 has 17 amino acids. With 6 bases removed from V and 2 bases from J, the gap between germline ends came to 22 bases. The origin of this receptor is a human donor in good health. Some libraries in this study had Jurkat cell RNA spiked in. V usage is TRBV25-1 and J usage is TRBJ2-5; no reliable D call. Sequencing used naive CD8+ T cells from blood, with Jurkat cell RNA spiked in. Subset reported: FACS-sorted CD8+CD4-CCR7+CD45RA+ naive T cells. The CDR3 spells CASSGVLLTLHQETQYF. CDR3 nucleotide sequence: TGTGCCAGCAGCGGAGTGCTGTTGACACTCCATCAAGAGACCCAGTACTTC.